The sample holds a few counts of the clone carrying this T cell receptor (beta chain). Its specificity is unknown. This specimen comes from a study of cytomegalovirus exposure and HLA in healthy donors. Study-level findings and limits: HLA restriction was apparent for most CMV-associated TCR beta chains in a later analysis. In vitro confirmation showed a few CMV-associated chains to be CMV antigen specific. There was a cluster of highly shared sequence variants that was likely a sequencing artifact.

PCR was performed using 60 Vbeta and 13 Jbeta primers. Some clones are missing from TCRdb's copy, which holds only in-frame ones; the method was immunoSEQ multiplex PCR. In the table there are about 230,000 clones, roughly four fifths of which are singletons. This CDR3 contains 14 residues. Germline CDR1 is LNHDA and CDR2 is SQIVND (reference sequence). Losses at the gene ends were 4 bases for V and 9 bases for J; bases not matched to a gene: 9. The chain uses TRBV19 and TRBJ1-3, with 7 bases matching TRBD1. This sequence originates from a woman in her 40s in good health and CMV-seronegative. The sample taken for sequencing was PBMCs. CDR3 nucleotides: TGTGCCAGTAGTACGGGGACAGCCAGAAGCACCATATATTTT. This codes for CASSTGTARSTIYF. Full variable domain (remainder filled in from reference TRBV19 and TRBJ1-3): DGGITQSPKYLFRKEGQNVTLSCEQNLNHDAMYWYRQDPGQGLRLIYYSQIVNDFQKGDIAEGYSVSREKKESFPLTVTSAQKNPTAFYLCASSTGTARSTIYFGEGSWLTVV.